These 19 T cell receptor beta chains share one sample of origin, sequenced in a study of Tregs in tolerant kidney transplant recipients. Here immunoSEQ multiplex PCR was the method, and the copy in TCRdb shows in-frame clones only, minus some. The sample lists more than 60,000 clones; roughly 88% were seen once. Specimen: Tregs from blood, collected before the transplant. The receptors shown here come from a human donor who received a combined kidney and bone marrow transplant.

This rearrangement joins TRBV28 to TRBJ1-2; D not certain. CDR1 MDHEN and CDR2 SYDVKM come from the germline V gene. V lost 7 bases, J lost 8 bases, and 14 bases lay in between. The CDR3 is made up of 12 amino acids. The CDR3 spells CASTSETRGYTF. In DNA, the CDR3 is TGTGCCAGCACATCTGAAACAAGGGGCTACACCTTC.

This chain joins TRBV7-2 and TRBJ2-7, with a tentative D call TRBD1 (6 bases). The germline V gene has CDR1 SGHTA and CDR2 FQGNSA. The CDR3 runs to 17 residues. Trimming took 2 bases from V and 1 from J, leaving 18 bases between them. The CDR3 DNA is TGTGCCAGCAGCTTATTTACCTTGACAGGATATTCCTACGAGCAGTACTTC. This gives the protein CASSLFTLTGYSYEQYF.

The gene calls are TRBV7-9 and TRBJ1-6; D is perhaps TRBD1 (6 bases). In germline, CDR1 is SEHNR, CDR2 FQNEAQ (reference sequence). The CDR3 spans 14 residues. V gave up 2 bases and J gave up 10 bases, with 12 bases separating them. CDR3 sequence: CASSLPGVDSPLHF. CDR3 DNA sequence: TGTGCCAGCAGCTTACCAGGGGTGGACTCACCCCTCCACTTT.

The chain is built from TRBV4-1 and TRBJ1-2, with D uncertain. Between the trimmed V and J ends, which lost 1 base and 8 bases, there was a span of 5 bases. The germline CDR1 and CDR2 sequences are MGHRA and YSYEKL. The CDR3 runs 11 residues. CDR3 amino acids: CASSQVGGYTF. In DNA form, the CDR3 reads TGCGCCAGCAGCCAAGTGGGGGGCTACACCTTC.

This clone was observed once. The chain employs TRBV7-2 and TRBJ2-3; weak D call: TRBD2 (5 bases). Deletions cut 7 bases from V and 6 bases from J, with 14 bases between. Germline V gene lookup returns CDR1 SGHTA and CDR2 FQGNSA. CDR3 length equals 13 residues. In DNA, the CDR3 is TGTGCCAGCAACCTGAACCCGGGGGATACGCAGTATTTT. It translates to CASNLNPGDTQYF. The full variable domain, in which reference TRBV7-2 and TRBJ2-3 provide the parts outside the CDR3, is GAGVSQSPSNKVTEKGKDVELRCDPISGHTALYWYRQSLGQGLEFLIYFQGNSAPDKSGLPSDRFSAERTGGSVSTLTIQRTQQEDSAVYLCASNLNPGDTQYFGPGTRLTVL.

The chain combines TRBV6-6 with TRBJ1-1, with D possibly being TRBD1 (6 bases). This CDR3 is built from 14 residues. The ends were cut back, 6 bases at V and 9 bases at J, with 20 bases in the middle. CDR1 is MNHNY, CDR2 SVGAGI, per germline (reference sequence). The CDR3 loop reads CASSQPPGHPQAFF. The CDR3 region has the DNA TGTGCCAGCAGCCAACCTCCGGGACACCCTCAAGCTTTCTTT.

This chain uses TRBV7-8 with TRBJ2-1; D may be TRBD1 or TRBD2 (7 bases each). Germline-derived CDR1 and CDR2 are SGHVS and FQNEAQ. V lost 1 base, J lost 2 bases, and 12 bases lay in between. The CDR3 length is 16 residues. In nucleotides, the CDR3 is TGTGCCAGCAGCTTAGACAGGGGAGGGACCTACAATGAGCAGTTCTTC. As protein: CASSLDRGGTYNEQFF.

The CDR3 protein is CASSQTTSGGAREQFF. The CDR3, as DNA: TGCGCCAGCAGCCAAACGACTAGCGGGGGGGCCCGTGAGCAGTTCTTC. V is TRBV4-1 and J is TRBJ2-1; 14 positions agree with TRBD2. V lost 2 bases to trimming and J lost 9 bases; unmatched junction nucleotides: 6. The length of the CDR3 is 16 residues. Germline CDR1 and CDR2: MGHRA and YSYEKL.

This clone is labeled medium-sized. The V call is TRBV11-2, the J call TRBJ1-1, with D hard to call. The V and J ends lost 1 base and 3 bases respectively, with 12 bases between them. The CDR3 length is 15 residues. The V gene's germline CDR1 is SGHAT and CDR2 FQNNGV. DNA of the CDR3: TGTGCCAGCAGCTTAGTATCGGGGTTGTACACTGAAGCTTTCTTT. Protein product: CASSLVSGLYTEAFF.

V is TRBV7-8 and J is TRBJ2-2, with 11 bases aligning to TRBD2. The junction had 6 bases not matched to a gene; V was cut back by 5 bases and J by 4 bases. The CDR3 sequence is 16 residues long. Germline CDR1 is SGHVS and CDR2 is FQNEAQ. CDR3: CASSHGTSGPTGELFF. The CDR3 DNA follows: TGTGCCAGCAGCCATGGGACTAGCGGACCCACCGGGGAGCTGTTTTTT.

V is TRBV6-5 and J is TRBJ1-1, with D uncertain. The CDR3 extends over 15 amino acids. Trimming cost V 2 bases and J 2 bases, with 12 bases left between them. Looked up from germline, CDR1 is MNHEY and CDR2 is SVGAGI. The CDR3 loop reads CASSYLSGGNTEAFF. The CDR3 DNA reads TGTGCCAGCAGTTACCTTTCCGGCGGTAACACTGAAGCTTTCTTT.

The J gene is TRBJ1-4, the V gene TRBV28; 7 bases align to TRBD1. This CDR3 has 14 amino acids. From germline, CDR1 is MDHEN and CDR2 SYDVKM. V was clipped by 5 bases and J by 7 bases; unmatched bases: 7. Written as DNA, the CDR3 is TGTGCCAGCAGTCCAAGGGGGCTGGCTGAAAAACTGTTTTTT. Translation gives CASSPRGLAEKLFF.

V gene TRBV7-7 combines with J gene TRBJ2-5, with D unclear. Germline V gene lookup returns CDR1 SSHAT and CDR2 FNYEAQ (reference sequence). V lost 2 bases and J lost 4, with 11 bases in between. This CDR3 has 14 residues. CDR3 residues: CASSLLMEGETQYF. Written as DNA, the CDR3 is TGTGCCAGCAGCTTACTAATGGAAGGAGAGACCCAGTACTTC.

This clone has only a few counts. The genes are TRBV7-2 and TRBJ2-4; TRBD2 is a possible D gene (6 bases). With 5 bases removed from V and 5 bases from J, the gap between germline ends came to 16 bases. Per the germline V gene, CDR1 is SGHTA and CDR2 is FQGNSA. This CDR3 comprises 15 residues. Here the CDR3 reads CASSLGSTGENIQYF. Written as DNA, the CDR3 is TGTGCCAGCAGCCTAGGTTCTACGGGGGAAAACATTCAGTACTTC.

The chain carries TRBV7-9 and TRBJ1-3; TRBD1 is a possible D gene (5 bases). This CDR3 has 13 amino acids. The V end was cut by 7 bases, the J end by 4 bases, with 11 bases between. The germline V gene encodes CDR1 SEHNR and CDR2 FQNEAQ (reference sequence). The CDR3 region is CASTRGTGNTIYF. The CDR3 coding sequence is TGTGCCAGCACCCGGGGGACGGGAAACACCATATATTTT.

This clone is medium-sized by share. The V gene is TRBV30, the J gene TRBJ1-1; D perhaps matches TRBD1 (6 bases). The CDR3 totals 13 residues. Deletions cut 3 bases from V and 3 bases from J, with 11 bases between. CDR1 is GTSNPN and CDR2 is SVGIG in the germline V gene (reference sequence). The CDR3 spells CAWRAQGDTEAFF. CDR3 nucleotide sequence: TGTGCCTGGAGGGCACAGGGTGACACTGAAGCTTTCTTT.

This clone has a single count. The chain carries TRBV6-5 and TRBJ1-6; D is unresolved. CDR3 size: 14 residues. V shed 3 bases and J shed 5 bases, with 8 bases lying between them. Germline CDR1 and CDR2: MNHEY and SVGAGI. The chain's CDR3 is CASSYGSNNSPLHF. The CDR3 nucleotides read TGTGCCAGCAGTTATGGGTCCAATAATTCACCCCTCCACTTT.

The chain recombines TRBV5-6 with TRBJ1-2; 8 bases match TRBD1. The trim removed 6 bases at V and 1 base at J, leaving 5 bases unmatched. The length of the CDR3 is 14 residues. Germline V CDR1 and CDR2: SGHDT, YYEEEE. The CDR3 here is CASNRQGYNYGYTF. The CDR3 region has the DNA TGTGCCAGCAACAGACAGGGGTATAACTATGGCTACACCTTC.

The rearrangement uses TRBV11-3 and TRBJ1-5, with D uncertain. Germline V lookup: CDR1 SGHNT, CDR2 YENEEA. The ends were cut back, 5 bases at V and 1 base at J, with 9 bases in the middle. This CDR3 contains 14 residues. CDR3 loop: CASSGGLSNQPQHF. CDR3 DNA: TGTGCCAGCAGCGGCGGACTAAGCAATCAGCCCCAGCATTTT.